The 15 T cell receptor beta chains listed next were all sequenced from one sample in a study of blood T cell repertoires in COVID-19. TCRdb's copy holds only in-frame clones and misses some; the assay was immunoSEQ multiplex PCR. The sample yields 170,000 or so clones, 80% to 90% seen once. Sequenced: peripheral blood. Receptors originate from a woman younger than 35 who had recovered from COVID-19.

The rearrangement uses TRBV4-3 and TRBJ2-3; D is undetermined. Germline loops: CDR1 LGHNA, CDR2 YSLEER. The CDR3 is made up of 13 amino acids. Trimming cost V 0 bases and J 10 bases, with 11 bases left between them. The CDR3: CASSQDWKQAQYF. DNA for the CDR3: TGCGCCAGCAGCCAAGATTGGAAGCAGGCGCAGTATTTT.

The chain employs TRBV5-4 and TRBJ1-2; D may be TRBD1 (6 bases). This CDR3 contains 13 residues. Between the trimmed V and J ends, which lost 4 bases and 4 bases, there was a span of 11 bases. CDR1 is SGHNT, CDR2 YYREEE, per germline (reference sequence). The CDR3 loop is CASSHRQVYGYTF. The CDR3 DNA is TGTGCCAGCAGCCACCGACAGGTCTATGGCTACACCTTC.

The V call is TRBV5-1, the J call TRBJ1-3; a weak D match, TRBD1 (5 bases). The CDR3 extends over 16 amino acids. Trimming stripped 4 bases from V and 2 bases from J, with 16 bases between. CDR1 is SGHRS, CDR2 YFSETQ, per germline. In DNA, the CDR3 is TGCGCCAGCAGCCCACAATCAGGGTTCGCTGGAAACACCATATATTTT. Translated: CASSPQSGFAGNTIYF.

This rearrangement joins TRBV9 to TRBJ2-5; 9 bases fit TRBD2. V shed 3 bases and J 4 bases; nucleotides not matched to a gene: 4. The germline gives CDR1 SGDLS, CDR2 YYNGEE. CDR3 size: 14 residues. CDR3 amino acids: CASSGETSGETQYF. The CDR3 DNA reads as TGTGCCAGCAGCGGGGAGACTAGCGGAGAGACCCAGTACTTC.

The chain employs TRBV5-1 and TRBJ2-3, with 11 positions matching TRBD2. V shed 2 bases and J 0 bases; nucleotides not matched to a gene: 8. The CDR3 is 18 amino acids. CDR1 SGHRS and CDR2 YFSETQ come from the germline V gene. The CDR3: CASSFQGTSGSSTDTQYF. CDR3 bases: TGCGCCAGCAGCTTTCAGGGAACTAGCGGGAGTAGCACAGATACGCAGTATTTT. Full variable domain (missing parts from reference TRBV5-1 and TRBJ2-3): KAGVTQTPRYLIKTRGQQVTLSCSPISGHRSVSWYQQTPGQGLQFLFEYFSETQRNKGNFPGRFSGRQFSNSRSEMNVSTLELGDSALYLCASSFQGTSGSSTDTQYFGPGTRLTVL.

This clone was detected many times. This chain joins TRBV20-1 and TRBJ2-3; 9 nucleotides match TRBD1. The CDR3 is 11 amino acids. In germline, CDR1 is DFQATT, CDR2 SNEGSKA (reference sequence). V was pared by 5 bases and J by 10 bases, with 4 bases of the junction left unmatched. The chain's CDR3 is CSALQGAAQYF. CDR3 coding DNA: TGCAGTGCTTTACAGGGGGCGGCGCAGTATTTT.

The V call is TRBV19, the J call TRBJ1-5; unclear D gene. CDR1 and CDR2 from the germline V gene are LNHDA and SQIVND (reference sequence). Trimming stripped 7 bases from V and 4 bases from J, with 17 bases between. The CDR3 covers 15 residues. The CDR3 sequence is CASTKSGERNQPQHF. The CDR3 nucleotides are TGTGCCAGTACCAAATCCGGGGAAAGAAATCAGCCCCAGCATTTT. The complete variable domain, with remaining parts taken from reference TRBV19 and TRBJ1-5, reads DGGITQSPKYLFRKEGQNVTLSCEQNLNHDAMYWYRQDPGQGLRLIYYSQIVNDFQKGDIAEGYSVSREKKESFPLTVTSAQKNPTAFYLCASTKSGERNQPQHFGDGTRLSIL.

The chain links TRBV29-1 to TRBJ2-6; D not certain. The V end was cut by 5 bases, the J end by 0 bases, with 5 bases between. Germline V gives CDR1 SQVTM, CDR2 ANQGSEA. The CDR3 sequence is 13 residues long. In DNA form, the CDR3 reads TGCAGCGTTCTCGTCTCTGGGGCCAACGTCCTGACTTTC. This gives the protein CSVLVSGANVLTF.

This clone appeared once. This chain links TRBV6-6 with TRBJ2-7; 11 positions agree with TRBD2. The CDR3 totals 16 residues. In germline, CDR1 is MNHNY, CDR2 SVGAGI (reference sequence). The trim removed 5 bases at V and 2 bases at J, leaving 8 bases unmatched. CDR3 in DNA: TGTGCCAGCAGTGCTACTAGCGGGAGCGTAACCTACGAGCAGTACGTC. It codes for CASSATSGSVTYEQYV.

The chain combines TRBV28 with TRBJ1-5; tentatively, D is TRBD1 (5 bases). The CDR3 has 13 amino acids. Germline V gene sequence: CDR1 MDHEN, CDR2 SYDVKM. The V gene lost 8 bases and the J gene lost 5 bases, with 13 bases spanning the gap. The CDR3 spells CASLGQGHQPQHF. The CDR3 DNA reads TGTGCCAGCCTTGGCCAGGGCCATCAGCCCCAGCATTTT.

The chain employs TRBV19 and TRBJ1-2, with 8 bases fitting TRBD1. The CDR3 covers 14 residues. The germline V gene encodes CDR1 LNHDA and CDR2 SQIVND (reference sequence). Trimming at V came to 4 bases and at J to 8 bases, leaving 9 bases not matched to a gene. The CDR3 DNA follows: TGTGCCAGTAGTACGCGGGACAGGTTTTGGGGCTACACCTTC. Encoded protein: CASSTRDRFWGYTF. Based on the CDR3 plus reference TRBV19 and TRBJ1-2, the full variable domain is DGGITQSPKYLFRKEGQNVTLSCEQNLNHDAMYWYRQDPGQGLRLIYYSQIVNDFQKGDIAEGYSVSREKKESFPLTVTSAQKNPTAFYLCASSTRDRFWGYTFGSGTRLTVV.

The V call is TRBV7-2, the J call TRBJ2-3; tentatively, D is TRBD1 (7 bases). The CDR3 covers 15 residues. The V and J ends lost 6 bases and 5 bases respectively, with 18 bases between them. Looked up from germline, CDR1 is SGHTA and CDR2 is FQGNSA. The CDR3 spells CASSSRGVKVDTQYF. In DNA, the CDR3 is TGTGCCAGCAGTTCCAGGGGGGTAAAGGTAGATACGCAGTATTTT.

In its sample, this clone was seen once. The rearrangement joins TRBV7-6 to TRBJ1-2; D is undetermined. V was pared by 2 bases and J by 14 bases, with 6 bases between. This CDR3 is built from 9 residues. Germline V gives CDR1 SGHVS, CDR2 FNYEAQ. This chain's CDR3 is CASSLLGTF. CDR3 DNA: TGTGCCAGCAGCTTACTCGGTACCTTC.

The chain combines TRBV13 with TRBJ1-2, with TRBD1 identical over 9 bases. The germline gives CDR1 PRHDT, CDR2 FYEKMQ (reference sequence). V lost 5 bases, J lost 7 bases, and 5 bases stayed unmatched. The CDR3 covers 13 residues. The CDR3: CASSQQGAFGYTF. DNA of the CDR3: TGTGCCAGCAGCCAACAGGGGGCCTTTGGCTACACCTTC.

The chain is built from TRBV18 and TRBJ1-2; TRBD1 matches 9 bases. There are 17 residues in the CDR3. V lost 3 bases and J lost 2; bases outside the gene matches: 10. Germline CDR1 KGHSH, CDR2 LQKENI. This chain's CDR3 is CASSPIIVTGGNYGYTF. CDR3 nucleotides: TGTGCCAGCTCACCCATCATTGTGACAGGGGGGAACTATGGCTACACCTTC.